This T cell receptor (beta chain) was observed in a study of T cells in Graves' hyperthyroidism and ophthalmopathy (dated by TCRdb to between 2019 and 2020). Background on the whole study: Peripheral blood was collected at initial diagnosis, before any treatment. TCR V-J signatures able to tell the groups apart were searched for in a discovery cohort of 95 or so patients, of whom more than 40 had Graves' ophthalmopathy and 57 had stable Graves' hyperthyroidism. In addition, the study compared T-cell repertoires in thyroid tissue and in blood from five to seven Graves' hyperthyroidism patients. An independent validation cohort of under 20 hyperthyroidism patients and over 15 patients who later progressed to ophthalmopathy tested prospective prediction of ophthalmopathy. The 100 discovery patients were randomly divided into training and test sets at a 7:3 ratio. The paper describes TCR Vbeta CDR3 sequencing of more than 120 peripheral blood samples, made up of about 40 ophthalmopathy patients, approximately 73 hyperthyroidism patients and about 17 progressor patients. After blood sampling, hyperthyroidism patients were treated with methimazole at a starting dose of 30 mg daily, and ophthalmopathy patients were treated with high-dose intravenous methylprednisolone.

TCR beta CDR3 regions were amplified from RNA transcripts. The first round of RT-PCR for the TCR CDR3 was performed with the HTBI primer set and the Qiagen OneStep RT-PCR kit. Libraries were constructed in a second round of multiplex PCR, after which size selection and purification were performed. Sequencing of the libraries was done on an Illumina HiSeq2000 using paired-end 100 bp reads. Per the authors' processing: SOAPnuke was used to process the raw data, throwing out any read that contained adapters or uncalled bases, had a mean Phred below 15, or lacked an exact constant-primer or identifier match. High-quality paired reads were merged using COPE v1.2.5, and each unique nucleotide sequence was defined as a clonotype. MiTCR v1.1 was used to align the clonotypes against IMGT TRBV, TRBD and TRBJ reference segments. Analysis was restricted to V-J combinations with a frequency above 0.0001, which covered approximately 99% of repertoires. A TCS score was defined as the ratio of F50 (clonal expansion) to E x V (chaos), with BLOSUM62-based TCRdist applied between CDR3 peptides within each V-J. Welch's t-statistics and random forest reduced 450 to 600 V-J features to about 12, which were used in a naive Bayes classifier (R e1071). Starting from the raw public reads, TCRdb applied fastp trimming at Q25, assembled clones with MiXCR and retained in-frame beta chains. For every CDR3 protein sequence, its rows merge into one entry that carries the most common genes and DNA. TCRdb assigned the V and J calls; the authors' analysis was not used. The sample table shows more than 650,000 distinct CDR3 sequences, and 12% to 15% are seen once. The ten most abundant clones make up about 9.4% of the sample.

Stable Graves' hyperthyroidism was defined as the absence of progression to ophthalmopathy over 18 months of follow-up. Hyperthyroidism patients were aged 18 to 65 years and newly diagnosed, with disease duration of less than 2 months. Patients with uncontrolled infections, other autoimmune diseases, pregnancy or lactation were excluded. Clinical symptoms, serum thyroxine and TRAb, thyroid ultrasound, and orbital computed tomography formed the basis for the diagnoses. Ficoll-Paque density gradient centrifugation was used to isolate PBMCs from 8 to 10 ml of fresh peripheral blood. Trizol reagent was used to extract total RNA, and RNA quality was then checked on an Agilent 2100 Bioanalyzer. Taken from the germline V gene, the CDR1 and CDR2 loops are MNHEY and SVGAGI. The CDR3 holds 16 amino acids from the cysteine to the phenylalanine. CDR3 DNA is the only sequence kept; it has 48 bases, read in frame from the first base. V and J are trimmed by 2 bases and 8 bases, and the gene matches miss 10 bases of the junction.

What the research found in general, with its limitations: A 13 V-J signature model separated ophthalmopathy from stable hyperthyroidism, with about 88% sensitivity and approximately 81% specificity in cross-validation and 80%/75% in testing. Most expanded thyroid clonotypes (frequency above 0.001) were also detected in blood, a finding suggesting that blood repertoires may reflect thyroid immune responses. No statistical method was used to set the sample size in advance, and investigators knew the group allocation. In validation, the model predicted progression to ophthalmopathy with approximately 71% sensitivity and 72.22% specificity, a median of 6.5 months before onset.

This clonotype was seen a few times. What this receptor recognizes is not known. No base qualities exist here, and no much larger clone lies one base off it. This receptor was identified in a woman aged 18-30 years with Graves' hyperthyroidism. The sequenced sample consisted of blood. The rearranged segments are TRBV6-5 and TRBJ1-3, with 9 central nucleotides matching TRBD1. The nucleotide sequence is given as TGTGCCAGCAGTTACACGCCGGACAGGGGATCCCACACCATATATTTT. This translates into CASSYTPDRGSHTIYF.